The entry that follows covers one T cell receptor beta chain sequence. This sample stems from a study of T cell changes during pregnancy in multiple sclerosis. Looked up from germline, CDR1 is SGHTA and CDR2 is FQGNSA. V was shortened by 2 bases and J by 0 bases, with 5 bases between the two germline ends. The CDR3 loop spans 13 amino acids. Sequencing was performed with immunoSEQ multiplex PCR; in TCRdb, only in-frame clones are kept and a portion is missing. The table has about 80,000 clones, around 90% seen once; the top ten hold around 3%. The origin of this receptor is a female donor with multiple sclerosis, enrolled in a pregnancy study. This sequence joins TRBV7-2 and TRBJ2-7, with D hard to call. The sample in question was peripheral blood, obtained before pregnancy. CDR3 amino acids: CASSLTHSYEQYF. DNA of the CDR3: TGTGCCAGCAGCTTAACACACTCCTACGAGCAGTACTTC.